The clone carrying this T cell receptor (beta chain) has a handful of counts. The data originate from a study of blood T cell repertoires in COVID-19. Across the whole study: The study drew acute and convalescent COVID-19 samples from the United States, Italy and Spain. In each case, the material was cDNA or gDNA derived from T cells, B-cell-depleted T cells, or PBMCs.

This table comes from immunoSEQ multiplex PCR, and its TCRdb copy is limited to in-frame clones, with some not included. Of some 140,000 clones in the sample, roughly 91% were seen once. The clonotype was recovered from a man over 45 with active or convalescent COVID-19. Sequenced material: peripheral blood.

The CDR3 sequence is CATTGTGNAGELFF. CDR3 in DNA: TGTGCCACGACAGGCACGGGTAACGCCGGGGAGCTGTTTTTT. The chain links TRBV28 to TRBJ2-2, with D perhaps matching TRBD1 (6 bases). The V end lost 10 bases, the J end lost 6 bases, and 18 bases lay between the germline ends. The CDR3 has 14 residues. The germline CDR1 and CDR2 sequences are MDHEN and SYDVKM.